This TCR beta chain was recovered during a study of blood T cell repertoires in COVID-19. Looking at the study overall: Samples taken during acute and convalescent COVID-19 were collected in the United States, Italy and Spain. The cDNA or gDNA used as material had been derived from T cells, B-cell-depleted T cells, or PBMCs.

Profiled with immunoSEQ multiplex PCR; TCRdb holds only in-frame clones, not every one. The sample includes over 300,000 clones, roughly 85% of them seen just once. J gave up 7 bases and V 3 bases, and 8 bases lay outside the gene matches. This CDR3 has 17 residues. The germline CDR1 and CDR2 sequences are MGHRA and YSYEKL. The source material was peripheral blood. The clonotype comes from a human donor in a cohort sampled during active COVID-19. The chain uses TRBV4-1 and TRBJ2-1; 14 bases are a match to TRBD2. The CDR3 region is CASSQRLAGGLLNEQFF. CDR3 DNA: TGCGCCAGCAGCCAGCGACTAGCGGGGGGGCTGCTGAATGAGCAGTTCTTC.